The clone carrying this TCR beta chain was counted between two and nine times. RNA transcripts served as template for amplifying TCR beta CDR3 sequences. HTBI primers served in a first-round RT-PCR, which a second-round multiplex PCR followed. TCRdb reprocessed the multiplex PCR reads via MiXCR and lists one record per CDR3 protein. Of around 590,000 distinct CDR3 sequences in the sample, approximately 35% were seen once. The sample is drawn from a study of Graves' ophthalmopathy and Graves' hyperthyroidism. The authors enrolled newly diagnosed hyperthyroidism patients aged 18 to 65 with under 2 months' duration. This CDR3 comprises 14 residues. Looked up from germline, CDR1 is KGHSH and CDR2 is LQKENI. Trimming shortened V by 8 bases and J by 3 bases, and 16 bases separated the two germline ends.

Specimen: peripheral blood or thyroid tissue (not recorded which). This receptor was obtained from an adult man with Graves' hyperthyroidism. The chain is built from TRBV18 and TRBJ1-1; D gene ambiguous. CDR3: CASRPSLSDTEAFF. CDR3 nucleotide sequence: TGTGCCAGCCGCCCTAGTTTATCCGACACTGAAGCTTTCTTT.